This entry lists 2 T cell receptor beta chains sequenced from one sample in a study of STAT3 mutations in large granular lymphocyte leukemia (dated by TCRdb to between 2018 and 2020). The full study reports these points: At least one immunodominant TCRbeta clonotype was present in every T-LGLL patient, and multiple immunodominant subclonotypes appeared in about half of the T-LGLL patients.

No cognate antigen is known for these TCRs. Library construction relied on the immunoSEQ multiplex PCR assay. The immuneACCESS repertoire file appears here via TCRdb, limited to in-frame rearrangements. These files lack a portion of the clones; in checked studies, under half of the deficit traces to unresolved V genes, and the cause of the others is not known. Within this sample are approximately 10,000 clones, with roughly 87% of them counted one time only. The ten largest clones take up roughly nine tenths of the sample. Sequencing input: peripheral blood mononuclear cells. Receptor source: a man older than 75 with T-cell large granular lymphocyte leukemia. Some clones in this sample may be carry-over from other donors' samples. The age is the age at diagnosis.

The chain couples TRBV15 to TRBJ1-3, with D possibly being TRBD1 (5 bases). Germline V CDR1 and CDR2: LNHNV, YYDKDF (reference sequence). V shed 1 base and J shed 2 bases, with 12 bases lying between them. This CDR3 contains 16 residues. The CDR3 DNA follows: TGTGCCACCAGCAGAGCGGGGAGGGGCACTGGAAACACCATATATTTT. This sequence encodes CATSRAGRGTGNTIYF.

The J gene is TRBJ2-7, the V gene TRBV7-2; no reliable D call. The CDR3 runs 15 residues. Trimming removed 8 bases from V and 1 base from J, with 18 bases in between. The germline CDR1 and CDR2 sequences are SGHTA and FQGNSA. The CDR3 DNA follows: TGTGCCAGCTCCCCGGCTGGTGGCCGTTCCTACGAGCAGTACTTC. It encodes CASSPAGGRSYEQYF. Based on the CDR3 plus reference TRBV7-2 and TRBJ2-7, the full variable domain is GAGVSQSPSNKVTEKGKDVELRCDPISGHTALYWYRQSLGQGLEFLIYFQGNSAPDKSGLPSDRFSAERTGGSVSTLTIQRTQQEDSAVYLCASSPAGGRSYEQYFGPGTRLTVT.